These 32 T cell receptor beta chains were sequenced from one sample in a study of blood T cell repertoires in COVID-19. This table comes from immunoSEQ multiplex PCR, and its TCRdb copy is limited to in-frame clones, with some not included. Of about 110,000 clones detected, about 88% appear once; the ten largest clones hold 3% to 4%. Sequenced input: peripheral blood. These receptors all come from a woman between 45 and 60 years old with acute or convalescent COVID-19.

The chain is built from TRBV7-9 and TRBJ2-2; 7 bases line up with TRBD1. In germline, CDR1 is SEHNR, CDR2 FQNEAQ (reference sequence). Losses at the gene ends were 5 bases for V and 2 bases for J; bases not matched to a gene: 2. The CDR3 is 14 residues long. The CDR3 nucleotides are TGTGCCAGCAGCCGGGACAGCAACACCGGGGAGCTGTTTTTT. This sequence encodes CASSRDSNTGELFF. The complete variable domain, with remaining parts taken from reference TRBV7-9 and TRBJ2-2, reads DTGVSQNPRHKITKRGQNVTFRCDPISEHNRLYWYRQTLGQGPEFLTYFQNEAQLEKSRLLSDRFSAERPKGSFSTLEIQRTEQGDSAMYLCASSRDSNTGELFFGEGSRLTVL.

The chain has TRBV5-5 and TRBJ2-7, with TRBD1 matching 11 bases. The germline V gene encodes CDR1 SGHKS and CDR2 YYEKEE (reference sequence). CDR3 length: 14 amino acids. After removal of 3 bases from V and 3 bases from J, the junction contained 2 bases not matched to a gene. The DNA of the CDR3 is TGTGCCAGCAGCTCCGGGACAGGGGGCTACGAGCAGTACTTC. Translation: CASSSGTGGYEQYF. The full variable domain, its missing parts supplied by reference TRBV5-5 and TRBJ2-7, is DAGVTQSPTHLIKTRGQQVTLRCSPISGHKSVSWYQQVLGQGPQFIFQYYEKEERGRGNFPDRFSARQFPNYSSELNVNALLLGDSALYLCASSSGTGGYEQYFGPGTRLTVT.

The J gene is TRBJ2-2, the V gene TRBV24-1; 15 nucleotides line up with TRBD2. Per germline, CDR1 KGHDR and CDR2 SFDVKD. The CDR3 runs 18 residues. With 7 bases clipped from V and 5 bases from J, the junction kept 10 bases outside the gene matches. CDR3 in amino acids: CATSEPGLAGGSTGELFF. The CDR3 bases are TGTGCCACCAGCGAGCCGGGACTAGCGGGAGGCTCGACCGGGGAGCTGTTTTTT.

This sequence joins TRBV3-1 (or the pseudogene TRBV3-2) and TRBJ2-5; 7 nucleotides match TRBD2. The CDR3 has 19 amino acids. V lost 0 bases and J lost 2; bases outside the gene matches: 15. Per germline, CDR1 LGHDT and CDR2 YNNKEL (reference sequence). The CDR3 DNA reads TGTGCCAGCAGCCAAGATTCGTTTTTCGTGAGCGGGATACAAGAGACCCAGTACTTC. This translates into CASSQDSFFVSGIQETQYF.

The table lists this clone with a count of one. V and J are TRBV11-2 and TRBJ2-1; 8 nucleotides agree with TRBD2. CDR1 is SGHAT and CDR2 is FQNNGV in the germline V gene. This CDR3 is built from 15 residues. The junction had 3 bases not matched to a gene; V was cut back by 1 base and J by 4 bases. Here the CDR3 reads CASSLGSGGYNEQFF. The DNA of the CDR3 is TGTGCCAGCAGCTTAGGGTCGGGAGGGTACAATGAGCAGTTCTTC. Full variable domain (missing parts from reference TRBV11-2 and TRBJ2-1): EAGVAQSPRYKIIEKRQSVAFWCNPISGHATLYWYQQILGQGPKLLIQFQNNGVVDDSQLPKDRFSAERLKGVDSTLKIQPAKLEDSAVYLCASSLGSGGYNEQFFGPGTRLTVL.

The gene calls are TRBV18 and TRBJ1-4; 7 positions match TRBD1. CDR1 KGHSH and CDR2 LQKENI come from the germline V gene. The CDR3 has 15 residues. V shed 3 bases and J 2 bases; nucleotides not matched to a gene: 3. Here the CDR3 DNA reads TGTGCCAGCTCACCGGACAGGCTCACTAATGAAAAACTGTTTTTT. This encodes CASSPDRLTNEKLFF.

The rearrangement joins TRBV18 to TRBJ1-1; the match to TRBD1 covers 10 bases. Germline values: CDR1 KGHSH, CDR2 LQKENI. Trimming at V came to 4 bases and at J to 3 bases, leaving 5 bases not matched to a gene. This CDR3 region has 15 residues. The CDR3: CASSREGQGYTEAFF. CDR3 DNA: TGTGCCAGCTCACGCGAGGGACAGGGGTACACTGAAGCTTTCTTT.

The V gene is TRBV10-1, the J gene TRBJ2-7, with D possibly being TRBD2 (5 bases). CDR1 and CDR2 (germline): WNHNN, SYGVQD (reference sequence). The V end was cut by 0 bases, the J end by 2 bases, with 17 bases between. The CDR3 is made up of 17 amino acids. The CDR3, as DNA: TGCGCCAGCAGTGAGTCGGGAGTCGGGCGGGCGCCCTACGAGCAGTACTTC. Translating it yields CASSESGVGRAPYEQYF.

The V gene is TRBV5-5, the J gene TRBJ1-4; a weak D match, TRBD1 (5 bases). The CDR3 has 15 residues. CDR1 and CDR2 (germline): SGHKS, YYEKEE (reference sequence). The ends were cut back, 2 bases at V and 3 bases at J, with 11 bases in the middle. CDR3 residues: CASSLTRDSNEKLFF. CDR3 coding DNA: TGTGCCAGCAGCTTAACCAGGGACTCTAATGAAAAACTGTTTTTT.

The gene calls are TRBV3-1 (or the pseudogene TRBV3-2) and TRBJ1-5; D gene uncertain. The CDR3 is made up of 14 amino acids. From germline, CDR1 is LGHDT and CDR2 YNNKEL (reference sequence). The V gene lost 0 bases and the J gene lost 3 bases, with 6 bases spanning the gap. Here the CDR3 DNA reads TGTGCCAGCAGCCAAGACAGTGTCAATCAGCCCCAGCATTTT. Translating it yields CASSQDSVNQPQHF.

CDR3: CASKTRDTSYEQYF. The CDR3 DNA reads TGTGCCAGCAAGACCCGGGACACCTCCTACGAGCAGTACTTC. The J gene is TRBJ2-7, the V gene TRBV6-5; D is possibly TRBD1 (6 bases). Trimming cost V 7 bases and J 0 bases, with 13 bases left between them. CDR1 is MNHEY, CDR2 SVGAGI, per germline. The CDR3 covers 14 residues.

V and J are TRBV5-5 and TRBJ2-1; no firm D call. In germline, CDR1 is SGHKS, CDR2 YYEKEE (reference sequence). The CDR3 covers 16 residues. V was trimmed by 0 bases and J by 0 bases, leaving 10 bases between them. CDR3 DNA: TGTGCCAGCAGCTTGGAGTCTACCTTCTCCTACAATGAGCAGTTCTTC. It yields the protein CASSLESTFSYNEQFF.

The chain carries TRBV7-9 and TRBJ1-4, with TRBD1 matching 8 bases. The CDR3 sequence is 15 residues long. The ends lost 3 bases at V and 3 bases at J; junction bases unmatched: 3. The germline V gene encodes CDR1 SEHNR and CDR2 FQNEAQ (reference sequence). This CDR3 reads CASSLATGANEKLFF. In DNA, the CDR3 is TGTGCCAGCAGCTTGGCGACAGGGGCTAATGAAAAACTGTTTTTT.

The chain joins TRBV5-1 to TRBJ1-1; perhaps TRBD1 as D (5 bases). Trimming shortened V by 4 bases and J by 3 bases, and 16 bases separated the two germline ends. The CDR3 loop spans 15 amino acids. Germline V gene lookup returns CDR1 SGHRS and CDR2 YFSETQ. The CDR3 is CASSRAEGVDTEAFF. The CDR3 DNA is TGCGCCAGCAGCCGGGCTGAAGGGGTTGACACTGAAGCTTTCTTT.

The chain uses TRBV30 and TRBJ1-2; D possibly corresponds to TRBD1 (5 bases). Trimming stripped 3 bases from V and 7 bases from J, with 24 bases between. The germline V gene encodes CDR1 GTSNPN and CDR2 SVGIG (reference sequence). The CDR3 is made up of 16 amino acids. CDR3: CAWSPYPGRPGGGYTF. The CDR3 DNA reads TGTGCCTGGAGCCCTTACCCAGGGAGGCCCGGGGGTGGCTACACCTTC. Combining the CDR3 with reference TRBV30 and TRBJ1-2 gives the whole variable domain SQTIHQWPATLVQPVGSPLSLECTVEGTSNPNLYWYRQAAGRGLQLLFYSVGIGQISSEVPQNLSASRPQDRQFILSSKKLLLSDSGFYLCAWSPYPGRPGGGYTFGSGTRLTVV.

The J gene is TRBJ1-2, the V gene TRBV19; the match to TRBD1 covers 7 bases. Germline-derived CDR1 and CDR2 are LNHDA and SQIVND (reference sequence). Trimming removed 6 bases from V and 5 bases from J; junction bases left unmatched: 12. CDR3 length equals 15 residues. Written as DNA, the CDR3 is TGTGCCAGTAGATTGGGGACAGCCACCTCTTATGGCTACACCTTC. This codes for CASRLGTATSYGYTF.

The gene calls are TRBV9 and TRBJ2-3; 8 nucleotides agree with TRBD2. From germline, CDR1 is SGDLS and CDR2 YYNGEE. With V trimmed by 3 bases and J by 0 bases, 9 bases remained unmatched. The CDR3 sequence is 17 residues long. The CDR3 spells CASSALPSGSSTDTQYF. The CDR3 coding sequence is TGTGCCAGCAGCGCCCTCCCTAGCGGGTCTAGCACAGATACGCAGTATTTT.

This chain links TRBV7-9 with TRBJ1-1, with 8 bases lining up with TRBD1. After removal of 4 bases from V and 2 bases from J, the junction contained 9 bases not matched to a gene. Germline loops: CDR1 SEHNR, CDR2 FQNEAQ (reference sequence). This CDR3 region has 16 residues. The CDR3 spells CASSSPFGQGNTEAFF. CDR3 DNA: TGTGCCAGCAGCTCCCCCTTCGGACAGGGCAACACTGAAGCTTTCTTT.

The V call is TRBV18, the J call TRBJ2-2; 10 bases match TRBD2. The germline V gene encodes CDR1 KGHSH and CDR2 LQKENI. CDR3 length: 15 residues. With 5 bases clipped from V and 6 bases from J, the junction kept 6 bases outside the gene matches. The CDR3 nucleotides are TGTGCCAGCTCATCCCTAGCGGGAGAGGCCGGGGAGCTGTTTTTT. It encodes CASSSLAGEAGELFF.

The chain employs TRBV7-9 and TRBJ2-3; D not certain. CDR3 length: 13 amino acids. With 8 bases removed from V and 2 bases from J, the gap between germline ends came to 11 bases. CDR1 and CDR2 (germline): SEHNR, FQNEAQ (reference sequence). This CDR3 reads CASGERPTDTQYF. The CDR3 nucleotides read TGTGCCAGCGGAGAGCGTCCCACAGATACGCAGTATTTT.

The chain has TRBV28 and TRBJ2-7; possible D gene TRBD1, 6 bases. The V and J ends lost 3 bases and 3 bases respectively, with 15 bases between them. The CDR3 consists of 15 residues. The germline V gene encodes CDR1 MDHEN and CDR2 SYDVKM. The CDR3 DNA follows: TGTGCCAGCAGTTTGATTCGGCGAGGGGGCTACGAGCAGTACTTC. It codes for CASSLIRRGGYEQYF.

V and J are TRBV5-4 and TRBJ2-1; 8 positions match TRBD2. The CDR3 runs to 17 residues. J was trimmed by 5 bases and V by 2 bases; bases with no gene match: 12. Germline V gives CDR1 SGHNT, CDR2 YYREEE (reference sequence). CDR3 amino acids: CASSFPASGRGNNEQFF. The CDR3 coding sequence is TGTGCCAGCAGCTTCCCAGCTAGCGGGCGGGGGAACAATGAGCAGTTCTTC.

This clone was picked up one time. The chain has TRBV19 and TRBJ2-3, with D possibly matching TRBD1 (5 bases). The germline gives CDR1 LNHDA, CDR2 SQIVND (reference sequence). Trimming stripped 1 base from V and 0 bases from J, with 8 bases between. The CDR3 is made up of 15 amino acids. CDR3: CASSIVGRSTDTQYF. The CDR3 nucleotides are TGTGCCAGTAGTATAGTGGGGCGTAGCACAGATACGCAGTATTTT. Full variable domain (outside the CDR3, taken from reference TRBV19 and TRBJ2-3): DGGITQSPKYLFRKEGQNVTLSCEQNLNHDAMYWYRQDPGQGLRLIYYSQIVNDFQKGDIAEGYSVSREKKESFPLTVTSAQKNPTAFYLCASSIVGRSTDTQYFGPGTRLTVL.

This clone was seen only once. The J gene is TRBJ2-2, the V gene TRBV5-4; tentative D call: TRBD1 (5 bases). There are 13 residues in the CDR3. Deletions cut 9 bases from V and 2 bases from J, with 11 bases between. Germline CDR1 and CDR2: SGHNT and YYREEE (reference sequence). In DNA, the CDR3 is TGTGCCAACCACAGGTATAACACCGGGGAGCTGTTTTTT. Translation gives CANHRYNTGELFF.

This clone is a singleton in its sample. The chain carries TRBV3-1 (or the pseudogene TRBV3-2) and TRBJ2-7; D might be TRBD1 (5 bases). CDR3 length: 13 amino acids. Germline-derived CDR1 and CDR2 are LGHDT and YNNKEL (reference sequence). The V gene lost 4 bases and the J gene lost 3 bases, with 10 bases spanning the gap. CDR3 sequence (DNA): TGTGCCAGCAGCCGGGTTAGGGGCTACGAGCAGTACTTC. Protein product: CASSRVRGYEQYF.

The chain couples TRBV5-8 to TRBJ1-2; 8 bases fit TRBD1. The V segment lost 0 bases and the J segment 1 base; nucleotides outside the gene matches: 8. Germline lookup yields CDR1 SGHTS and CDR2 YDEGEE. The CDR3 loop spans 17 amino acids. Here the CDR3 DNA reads TGTGCCAGCAGCTTGGCCGACAGGGGACAAAGTAACTATGGCTACACCTTC. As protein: CASSLADRGQSNYGYTF.

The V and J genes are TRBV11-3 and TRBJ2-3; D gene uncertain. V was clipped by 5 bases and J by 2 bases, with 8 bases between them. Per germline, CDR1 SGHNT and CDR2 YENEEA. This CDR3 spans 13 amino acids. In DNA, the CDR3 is TGTGCCAGCAGCGCAGGATTCACAGATACGCAGTATTTT. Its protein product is CASSAGFTDTQYF.

CDR3 region: CASSFLTRRERYNEQFF. CDR3 nucleotide sequence: TGTGCCAGCAGCTTCTTAACTCGGCGGGAGAGATACAATGAGCAGTTCTTC. The chain carries TRBV11-2 and TRBJ2-1; 7 bases line up with TRBD2. There are 17 residues in the CDR3. The ends lost 3 bases at V and 4 bases at J; junction bases unmatched: 12. In germline, CDR1 is SGHAT, CDR2 FQNNGV.

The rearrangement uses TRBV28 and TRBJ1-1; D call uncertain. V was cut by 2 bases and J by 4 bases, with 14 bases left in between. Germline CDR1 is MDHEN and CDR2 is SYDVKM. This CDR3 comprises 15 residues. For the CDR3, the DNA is TGTGCCAGCAGTTTACCGGCCCCGGCGGGCACTGAAGCTTTCTTT. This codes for CASSLPAPAGTEAFF.

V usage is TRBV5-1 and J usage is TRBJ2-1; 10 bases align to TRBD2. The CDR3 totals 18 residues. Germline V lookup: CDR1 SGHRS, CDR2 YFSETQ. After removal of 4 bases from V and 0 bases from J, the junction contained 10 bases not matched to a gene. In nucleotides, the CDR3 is TGCGCCAGCAGCGCGAGCGCTAGCGGGAGTGCCTCCTACAATGAGCAGTTCTTC. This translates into CASSASASGSASYNEQFF.

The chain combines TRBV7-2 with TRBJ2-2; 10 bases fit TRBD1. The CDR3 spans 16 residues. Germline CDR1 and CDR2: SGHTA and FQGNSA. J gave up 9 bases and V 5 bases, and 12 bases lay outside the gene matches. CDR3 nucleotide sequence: TGTGCCAGCAGCCCCCAAGCCGGGACAGGGGCCCGGGAGCTGTTTTTT. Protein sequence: CASSPQAGTGARELFF.

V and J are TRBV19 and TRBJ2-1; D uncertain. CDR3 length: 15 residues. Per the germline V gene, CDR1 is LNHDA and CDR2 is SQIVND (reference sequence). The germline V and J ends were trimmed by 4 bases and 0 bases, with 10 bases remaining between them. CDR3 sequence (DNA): TGTGCCAGTAGTAACACGGGTTTCTCCTACAATGAGCAGTTCTTC. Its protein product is CASSNTGFSYNEQFF.